This TCR beta chain was profiled in a study of blood T cell repertoires in COVID-19. Study-wide background: The samples span acute and convalescent COVID-19 from the United States, Italy and Spain. PBMCs, B-cell-depleted T cells, or T cells provided the cDNA or gDNA that made up the material.

Sequencing was performed with immunoSEQ multiplex PCR; in TCRdb, only in-frame clones are kept and a portion is missing. The sample gives about 190,000 clones, about 86% of which show up once; 2.5% to 3% is in the top ten. V trimming: 8 bases; J trimming: 9 bases; junction bases outside the gene matches: 10. The V gene's germline CDR1 is SNHLY and CDR2 FYNNEI. The length of the CDR3 is 14 residues. Sequencing was performed on peripheral blood. The source is a man in his forties or fifties with active or convalescent COVID-19. This sequence joins TRBV2 and TRBJ1-6, with 7 bases aligning to TRBD1. CDR3 sequence reads: CASGETGVGSPLHF. CDR3 sequence (DNA): TGTGCCAGCGGAGAAACAGGGGTCGGTTCACCCCTCCACTTT.